The present entry profiles one TCR beta chain with its context. Its antigen remains unknown. This entry is derived from a study of human T cells and chemical hapten exposure. Study information: Across the whole study, which lasted 20 to 30 weeks, patients were given diphenylcyclopropenone on the scalp once a week. General observations from the study: Sensitizing with DPC caused no change in TCRs above 1 in 1000 frequency.

Single cDNA molecules in the library carried unique molecular identifiers attached during preparation. One entry per CDR3 protein results from TCRdb running MiXCR on the RACE reads. The sample lists roughly 140,000 distinct CDR3 sequences; 12% were seen once. The time point is: patch test 2, 6 weeks after DPC sensitization. This sample's treatment: therapeutic diphenylcyclopropenone sensitization with weekly scalp DPC. Here the sequenced sample was whole blood, taken in connection with sensitization to the hapten diphenylcyclopropenone (DPC). The receptor was isolated from a woman in her forties or fifties with alopecia areata. Some clones in this sample may be carry-over from other donors' samples.

As DNA, the CDR3 is TGTGCCACCCTGACTCCGGGACAGGGGTCAATGCTCTATGGCTACACCTTC. It codes for CATLTPGQGSMLYGYTF. The chain couples TRBV28 to TRBJ1-2; 10 bases fit TRBD1. V lost 10 bases and J lost 4; bases outside the gene matches: 18. The CDR3 contains 17 residues. Germline loops: CDR1 MDHEN, CDR2 SYDVKM.